The 5 T cell receptor beta chains in this list originate from one sample, sequenced in a study of shared clonotypes between healthy human individuals. Only in-frame clones appear in the TCRdb table, and some are missing; sequencing was by immunoSEQ multiplex PCR. In the table there are more than 1 million clones, roughly 74% of which are singletons. Sample: memory CD4+ T cells from PBMCs. Subset reported: CD45RA-negative fraction. Every receptor here comes from a man younger than 35 in good health. Some clones in this sample may be carry-over from other donors' samples.

The CDR3 spells CASSYLGGGTEAFF. Written as DNA, the CDR3 is TGTGCCAGCAGTTATCTGGGGGGAGGTACTGAAGCTTTCTTT. The rearrangement joins TRBV6-5 to TRBJ1-1; a possible D gene is TRBD1 (5 bases). The CDR3 contains 14 residues. Germline V gene sequence: CDR1 MNHEY, CDR2 SVGAGI. Trimming pared 3 bases from V and 5 bases from J, leaving 13 bases between.

The chain uses TRBV7-3 and TRBJ2-7, with unresolved D. The CDR3 runs to 13 residues. Germline V gene lookup returns CDR1 SGHTA and CDR2 FQGTGA. V lost 6 bases and J 6 bases, leaving 15 bases between the germline ends. This CDR3 is CASRSPGRGEQYF. CDR3 coding DNA: TGTGCCAGCAGGTCCCCGGGCCGCGGCGAGCAGTACTTC.

The chain joins TRBV30 to TRBJ2-1; TRBD1 matches 8 bases. Germline loops: CDR1 GTSNPN, CDR2 SVGIG (reference sequence). The CDR3 length is 19 residues. The V gene end was trimmed by 2 bases and the J gene end by 1 base; junction bases not matched to a gene: 16. CDR3 protein: CAWSPRTGSAGWSYNEQFF. CDR3 nucleotide sequence: TGTGCCTGGAGTCCCCGGACAGGGTCCGCGGGGTGGTCCTACAATGAGCAGTTCTTC.

The V call is TRBV5-8, the J call TRBJ2-1; D is perhaps TRBD1 (5 bases). This CDR3 is built from 15 residues. Germline V lookup: CDR1 SGHTS, CDR2 YDEGEE. Deletions cut 4 bases from V and 4 bases from J, with 15 bases between. For the CDR3, the DNA is TGTGCCAGCAGCCTTCCAGGGCGTCGATACAATGAGCAGTTCTTC. Residues: CASSLPGRRYNEQFF.

This clone was detected only once. V gene TRBV5-4 combines with J gene TRBJ2-7; D may be TRBD1 (5 bases). V was cut by 4 bases and J by 5 bases, with 13 bases left in between. Germline CDR1 reads SGHNT; CDR2 reads YYREEE (reference sequence). This CDR3 contains 13 residues. CDR3 sequence (DNA): TGTGCCAGCAGCCCCCGGCAGGGCCACGAGCAGTACTTC. This translates into CASSPRQGHEQYF.